A selection of T cell receptor beta chains follows, all from one sample in a study of blood T cell repertoires in COVID-19. Clones were sequenced by immunoSEQ multiplex PCR, and TCRdb holds only the in-frame ones, with some missing. The data show approximately 300,000 clones, approximately 85% seen once. What was sequenced was peripheral blood. The receptor source for this set is a human donor with COVID-19, enrolled during active disease. The donor label of this sample is uncertain. Each CDR3 is given with its conserved first and last residue. A clone size is listed for some rows: how often the clone was seen (once, few, many), or a class if it is expanded.

v_call: TRBV9; clone_size: .; cdr3_aa: CASSDAGQGARNYGYTF
v_call: TRBV14; clone_size: .; cdr3_aa: CASSLRQGWNYGYTF
v_call: TRBV28; clone_size: .; cdr3_aa: CASSSLLKRQGNTGELFF
v_call: TRBV5-4; clone_size: .; cdr3_aa: CASSMGQSTLHF
v_call: TRBV20-1; clone_size: once; cdr3_aa: CSASPPGLGGEQYF
v_call: TRBV9; clone_size: .; cdr3_aa: CASSVGTGSLEFF
v_call: TRBV19; clone_size: .; cdr3_aa: CASSPDSGQGGTEAFF
v_call: TRBV24-1; clone_size: .; cdr3_aa: CATSLAGYKDTQYF
v_call: TRBV19; clone_size: once; cdr3_aa: CASSTTGLPTDTQYF
v_call: TRBV27; clone_size: .; cdr3_aa: CASSLRLAADTQYF
v_call: TRBV6-6; clone_size: few; cdr3_aa: CASSLTGGLGATNEKLFF
v_call: TRBV6-5; clone_size: .; cdr3_aa: CASAPLRDYGYTF
v_call: TRBV7-3; clone_size: .; cdr3_aa: CASRPAPEGPRQHF
v_call: TRBV7-8; clone_size: .; cdr3_aa: CASSPGTSAFYEQYF
v_call: TRBV10-2; clone_size: .; cdr3_aa: CASGLAGTYNEQFF
v_call: TRBV5-4; clone_size: .; cdr3_aa: CASSRDRGWATEAFF
v_call: TRBV3-1/TRBV3-2; clone_size: .; cdr3_aa: CASSQRLAGGQETQYF
v_call: TRBV30; clone_size: .; cdr3_aa: CASSGTGDPRAQHF
v_call: TRBV3-1/TRBV3-2; clone_size: .; cdr3_aa: CASSPSGLAGAQEQYF
v_call: TRBV7-2; clone_size: .; cdr3_aa: CASSLRAGADTGELFF
v_call: TRBV7-8; clone_size: .; cdr3_aa: CASSFQSGGGYGYTF
v_call: TRBV9; clone_size: .; cdr3_aa: CASSASSGNTIYF
v_call: TRBV5-4; clone_size: .; cdr3_aa: CASSLGLAGGLLGTDTQYF
v_call: TRBV5-6; clone_size: .; cdr3_aa: CASSPRGGAGTGELFF
v_call: TRBV5-5; clone_size: .; cdr3_aa: CASSLGLAGFQYF
v_call: TRBV2; clone_size: .; cdr3_aa: CASSRADRGLGANVLTF
v_call: TRBV5-6; clone_size: few; cdr3_aa: CASSPGIYSNQPQHF
v_call: TRBV14; clone_size: .; cdr3_aa: CASSQDWQAGGYTF